The 15 T cell receptor beta chains in this list originate from one sample, sequenced in a study of T cells in localized non-small cell lung cancer. Libraries were prepared by immunoSEQ multiplex PCR; TCRdb keeps only in-frame clonotypes and omits some of them. The sample includes about 40,000 clones, 81% seen only once; the top ten take around 7.5%. The sample here was peripheral blood mononuclear cells, taken before any cancer treatment. All receptors derive from a male donor aged 60 or over with stage II lung adenocarcinoma.

V is TRBV6-5 and J is TRBJ1-4; D is ambiguous. Trimming removed 6 bases at V and 7 bases at J, with 15 bases between. The CDR3 consists of 14 residues. From germline, CDR1 is MNHEY and CDR2 SVGAGI. The chain's CDR3 is CASSRTGISEKLFF. The CDR3 DNA follows: TGTGCCAGCAGCCGGACGGGGATAAGTGAAAAACTGTTTTTT.

This chain connects TRBV7-2 to TRBJ2-7; D may be TRBD2 (5 bases). Trimming removed 5 bases from V and 3 bases from J, with 17 bases in between. The CDR3 consists of 15 residues. CDR1 is SGHTA, CDR2 FQGNSA, per germline. CDR3 loop: CASSPTGSPIYEQYF. The CDR3 DNA sequence: TGTGCCAGCAGCCCCACGGGGTCCCCTATCTACGAGCAGTACTTC.

V usage is TRBV5-4 and J usage is TRBJ2-1; tentatively, D is TRBD2 (6 bases). Per the germline V gene, CDR1 is SGHNT and CDR2 is YYREEE (reference sequence). V lost 4 bases and J 0 bases, leaving 17 bases between the germline ends. This CDR3 is built from 17 residues. The CDR3, as DNA: TGTGCCAGCAGCCCCTATCGGGCGGGGAGCTCCTACAATGAGCAGTTCTTC. Its protein product is CASSPYRAGSSYNEQFF.

The chain is built from TRBV29-1 and TRBJ2-7; TRBD1 matches at 7 bases. V gave up 7 bases and J gave up 2 bases; unmatched junction bases: 8. CDR1 and CDR2 from the germline V gene are SQVTM and ANQGSEA. The CDR3 contains 13 residues. The CDR3 is CSAFYRGTYEQYF. The CDR3 DNA is TGCAGCGCGTTCTACAGGGGCACCTACGAGCAGTACTTC.

V usage is TRBV18 and J usage is TRBJ1-3; the match to TRBD1 covers 8 bases. With V trimmed by 3 bases and J by 2 bases, 6 bases remained unmatched. CDR1 is KGHSH and CDR2 is LQKENI in the germline V gene. The CDR3 loop spans 16 amino acids. CDR3 DNA: TGTGCCAGCTCACCTATACTACAGGGGGCTGGAAACACCATATATTTT. It yields the protein CASSPILQGAGNTIYF.

Concerning this clone: One end of the junction does not line up with germline, which may come from a read error. The chain combines TRBV7-7 with TRBJ2-1; D possibly corresponds to TRBD1 (6 bases). This CDR3 is 14 amino acids long. CDR1 is SSHAT, CDR2 FNYEAQ, per germline (reference sequence). The CDR3 DNA is TGTGCTAGCAGCCAAAAGGACAGAATGGATGAGCAGTTCTTC. It is translated as CASSQKDRMDEQFF.

CDR3 sequence: CASSQAKYPSYEQYF. CDR3 sequence (DNA): TGTGCCAGCAGCCAGGCGAAGTACCCCTCCTACGAGCAGTACTTC. The V gene is TRBV11-1, the J gene TRBJ2-7; D not certain. V lost 5 bases and J lost 0, with 14 bases in between. The CDR3 consists of 15 residues. From germline, CDR1 is SGHAT and CDR2 FQDESV (reference sequence). The full variable domain, completed using reference TRBV11-1 and TRBJ2-7, is EAEVAQSPRYKITEKSQAVAFWCDPISGHATLYWYRQILGQGPELLVQFQDESVVDDSQLPKDRFSAERLKGVDSTLKIQPAELGDSAMYLCASSQAKYPSYEQYFGPGTRLTVT.

The rearrangement uses TRBV7-9 and TRBJ1-1; 9 nucleotides match TRBD1. Per the germline V gene, CDR1 is SEHNR and CDR2 is FQNEAQ (reference sequence). The V segment lost 8 bases and the J segment 1 base; nucleotides outside the gene matches: 8. This CDR3 spans 15 amino acids. This CDR3 is CASRTGATPNTEAFF. The CDR3, as DNA: TGTGCCAGCCGGACAGGGGCGACTCCGAACACTGAAGCTTTCTTT.

This clone has a single count. The chain joins TRBV4-1 to TRBJ1-1, with TRBD1 as a possible D gene (5 bases). V lost 4 bases and J 5 bases, leaving 8 bases between the germline ends. From germline, CDR1 is MGHRA and CDR2 YSYEKL. The CDR3 totals 12 residues. The CDR3, as DNA: TGCGCCAGCAGCCGGGGGAGGACTGAAGCTTTCTTT. Its protein product is CASSRGRTEAFF.

CDR3 DNA: TGTGCCAGCAGTTTAGGGACAGGGGGTCCCAATGAGCAGTTCTTC. Translated: CASSLGTGGPNEQFF. The chain couples TRBV27 to TRBJ2-1; 11 bases agree with TRBD1. The V segment lost 2 bases and the J segment 6 bases; nucleotides outside the gene matches: 3. This CDR3 has 15 amino acids. The germline V gene encodes CDR1 MNHEY and CDR2 SMNVEV (reference sequence).

CDR3 nucleotide sequence: TGTGCCAGCAGCCGTTCGGGGAAGGCCGGGGAGCTGTTTTTT. Translated: CASSRSGKAGELFF. V and J are TRBV9 and TRBJ2-2; tentatively, D is TRBD2 (5 bases). Trimming took off 4 bases at V and 6 bases at J, with 13 bases between the two ends. Germline V gene sequence: CDR1 SGDLS, CDR2 YYNGEE. CDR3 size: 14 residues.

This clone was counted only a few times. This rearrangement joins TRBV19 to TRBJ1-1, with TRBD1 identical over 7 bases. With 6 bases clipped from V and 2 bases from J, the junction kept 6 bases outside the gene matches. The CDR3 runs to 14 residues. Germline V CDR1 and CDR2: LNHDA, SQIVND (reference sequence). The CDR3 nucleotides are TGTGCCAGTAGGGCCTGGGACAGTAACACTGAAGCTTTCTTT. Its translation is CASRAWDSNTEAFF.

This chain uses TRBV5-4 with TRBJ2-7; D is ambiguous. The V and J ends lost 0 bases and 2 bases respectively, with 6 bases between them. This CDR3 is 13 amino acids long. Germline loops: CDR1 SGHNT, CDR2 YYREEE (reference sequence). This chain's CDR3 is CASSLVPTYEQYF. Written as DNA, the CDR3 is TGTGCCAGCAGCTTGGTCCCCACCTACGAGCAGTACTTC.

The chain uses TRBV15 and TRBJ1-1; weak D call: TRBD1 (5 bases). The CDR3 consists of 16 residues. Trimming stripped 1 base from V and 6 bases from J, with 18 bases between. Germline assignment: CDR1 LNHNV and CDR2 YYDKDF (reference sequence). CDR3 coding DNA: TGTGCCACCAGCAGAGGGGCTGGGGCAGGGAGGGCTGAAGCTTTCTTT. Protein product: CATSRGAGAGRAEAFF.

This chain links TRBV19 with TRBJ1-1, with a weak D call TRBD1 (6 bases). This CDR3 is built from 15 residues. Trimming removed 6 bases from V and 1 base from J, with 15 bases in between. Germline-derived CDR1 and CDR2 are LNHDA and SQIVND (reference sequence). Here the CDR3 reads CASRTGTYWNTEAFF. The CDR3 coding sequence is TGTGCCAGTAGGACCGGGACATACTGGAACACTGAAGCTTTCTTT.